The 29 T cell receptor beta chains reported below all come from one sample, sequenced in a study of blood T cell repertoires in COVID-19. Using immunoSEQ multiplex PCR, the repertoire was profiled, and TCRdb retains in-frame clones only, with some absent. Of fewer than 85,000 clones listed, more than 75% are singletons. The sample consisted of peripheral blood. The receptors were sampled from a man aged 50 to 60 with active COVID-19.

The chain carries TRBV28 and TRBJ1-1, with 8 bases fitting TRBD1. Germline loops: CDR1 MDHEN, CDR2 SYDVKM. The CDR3 length is 12 residues. Trimming took 5 bases from V and 11 from J; bases not matched to a gene: 7. CDR3 sequence: CASSPRGQEAFF. The CDR3 DNA reads as TGTGCCAGCAGTCCTAGGGGACAGGAGGCTTTCTTT. Filled out from reference TRBV28 and TRBJ1-1, the complete variable domain reads DVKVTQSSRYLVKRTGEKVFLECVQDMDHENMFWYRQDPGLGLRLIYFSYDVKMKEKGDIPEGYSVSREKKERFSLILESASTNQTSMYLCASSPRGQEAFFGQGTRLTVV.

The DNA of the CDR3 is TGCGCCAGCAGCTTGCTGTTTGCGGGAAACACCGGGGAGCTGTTTTTT. As protein: CASSLLFAGNTGELFF. The V and J genes are TRBV5-1 and TRBJ2-2; D is perhaps TRBD2 (6 bases). Trimming left V 1 base short and J 2 bases short, with 12 bases between. Germline V lookup: CDR1 SGHRS, CDR2 YFSETQ. This CDR3 comprises 16 residues. Combining the CDR3 with reference TRBV5-1 and TRBJ2-2 gives the whole variable domain KAGVTQTPRYLIKTRGQQVTLSCSPISGHRSVSWYQQTPGQGLQFLFEYFSETQRNKGNFPGRFSGRQFSNSRSEMNVSTLELGDSALYLCASSLLFAGNTGELFFGEGSRLTVL.

The count of this clone is one. The V and J genes are TRBV24-1 and TRBJ2-2; 8 bases fit TRBD2. Germline assignment: CDR1 KGHDR and CDR2 SFDVKD. V lost 0 bases to trimming and J lost 7 bases; unmatched junction nucleotides: 6. CDR3 length: 16 amino acids. The CDR3 here is CATSDLPAGEGGELFF. In nucleotides, the CDR3 is TGTGCCACCAGTGATTTGCCAGCGGGAGAGGGCGGGGAGCTGTTTTTT.

The table lists this clone with a count of one. This rearrangement joins TRBV28 to TRBJ2-7, with 10 bases aligning to TRBD2. V dropped 5 bases and J dropped 7; count of bases not matched to a gene: 11. CDR1 is MDHEN and CDR2 is SYDVKM in the germline V gene. CDR3 length: 15 amino acids. The CDR3 sequence is CASSGSSGGLGEQYF. In nucleotides, the CDR3 is TGTGCCAGCAGTGGATCTAGCGGGGGTCTCGGGGAGCAGTACTTC.

The chain recombines TRBV30 with TRBJ1-3; no clear D. This CDR3 is built from 12 residues. Germline V gene lookup returns CDR1 GTSNPN and CDR2 SVGIG (reference sequence). V was trimmed by 5 bases and J by 9 bases, leaving 14 bases between them. In DNA form, the CDR3 reads TGTGCCTGGGGGCAGGCTCGGTCCACCATATATTTT. Translated: CAWGQARSTIYF.

CDR3 coding DNA: TGTGCCAGCAGTTTGAGGAACACTGAAGCTTTCTTT. It translates to CASSLRNTEAFF. This sequence joins TRBV6-2 or TRBV6-3 and TRBJ1-1; D not certain. V gave up 4 bases and J gave up 1 base, with 4 bases separating them. The germline CDR1 and CDR2 sequences are MNHEY and SVGEGT. This CDR3 contains 12 residues.

This clone has only one observation. This chain joins TRBV2 and TRBJ2-5; a weak D match, TRBD2 (6 bases). There are 14 residues in the CDR3. Germline V gives CDR1 SNHLY, CDR2 FYNNEI. The ends were cut back, 6 bases at V and 5 bases at J, with 16 bases in the middle. Here the CDR3 DNA reads TGTGCCAGCAGCGTGAGATTTGGGGGGGAGACCCAGTACTTC. It codes for CASSVRFGGETQYF. The whole variable domain, remainder taken from reference TRBV2 and TRBJ2-5, is EPEVTQTPSHQVTQMGQEVILRCVPISNHLYFYWYRQILGQKVEFLVSFYNNEISEKSEIFDDQFSVERPDGSNFTLKIRSTKLEDSAMYFCASSVRFGGETQYFGPGTRLLVL.

The J gene is TRBJ2-3, the V gene TRBV7-9, with D tentatively TRBD1 (5 bases). Germline V lookup: CDR1 SEHNR, CDR2 FQNEAQ (reference sequence). Trimming cost V 3 bases and J 4 bases, with 11 bases left between them. CDR3 size: 14 residues. CDR3 DNA sequence: TGTGCCAGCAGCTTGGATGGGGCCGCAGATACGCAGTATTTT. Translation gives CASSLDGAADTQYF.

V and J are TRBV20-1 and TRBJ1-2; D is perhaps TRBD1 (5 bases). The V end lost 3 bases, the J end lost 3 bases, and 11 bases lay between the germline ends. The germline V gene has CDR1 DFQATT and CDR2 SNEGSKA (reference sequence). The length of the CDR3 is 13 residues. CDR3 in DNA: TGCAGTGCTAGTTCGACGGGGGACTATGGCTACACCTTC. This codes for CSASSTGDYGYTF.

V and J are TRBV9 and TRBJ1-2, with D maybe TRBD1 (6 bases). Germline CDR1 is SGDLS and CDR2 is YYNGEE. This CDR3 contains 16 residues. V gave up 0 bases and J gave up 0 bases, with 12 bases separating them. This CDR3 is CASSVGSDSSNYGYTF. CDR3 coding DNA: TGTGCCAGCAGCGTAGGTTCGGACAGTTCTAACTATGGCTACACCTTC.

The chain has TRBV3-1 (or the pseudogene TRBV3-2) and TRBJ1-6; the D gene is possibly TRBD1 (6 bases). Trimming shortened V by 1 base and J by 9 bases, and 13 bases separated the two germline ends. CDR3 length: 15 amino acids. Germline CDR1 reads LGHDT; CDR2 reads YNNKEL (reference sequence). The CDR3 nucleotides are TGTGCCAGCAGCCAAGTTTTAGGGGGAAGTTCACCCCTCCACTTT. Its translation is CASSQVLGGSSPLHF.

This clone was detected once. The V call is TRBV9, the J call TRBJ2-1; 12 nucleotides match TRBD2. Looked up from germline, CDR1 is SGDLS and CDR2 is YYNGEE. This CDR3 has 16 amino acids. J gave up 2 bases and V 3 bases, and 3 bases lay outside the gene matches. The CDR3: CASSARTSGAYNEQFF. The CDR3 nucleotides are TGTGCCAGCAGCGCACGGACTAGCGGGGCCTACAATGAGCAGTTCTTC.

The genes are TRBV28 and TRBJ1-4; D gene ambiguous. This CDR3 comprises 13 residues. The germline V gene has CDR1 MDHEN and CDR2 SYDVKM. Trimming took off 2 bases at V and 6 bases at J, with 7 bases between the two ends. The CDR3 DNA sequence: TGTGCCAGCAGTTTACAGGTGGATGAAAAACTGTTTTTT. It specifies CASSLQVDEKLFF.

The chain uses TRBV4-3 and TRBJ1-2; possibly TRBD1 for D (5 bases). CDR3 size: 14 residues. In germline, CDR1 is LGHNA, CDR2 YSLEER. Trimming left V 3 bases short and J 4 bases short, with 12 bases between. For the CDR3, the DNA is TGCGCCAGCAGCCATGCGACAGAGATCTATGGCTACACCTTC. Translation: CASSHATEIYGYTF.

The chain links TRBV6-2 or TRBV6-3 to TRBJ1-1; possible D gene TRBD1, 6 bases. Germline V CDR1 and CDR2: MNHEY, SVGEGT. V was trimmed by 2 bases and J by 4 bases, leaving 8 bases between them. The CDR3 is 13 residues long. The CDR3 loop is CASSYLRGTEAFF. As DNA, the CDR3 is TGTGCCAGCAGTTACCTCAGGGGCACTGAAGCTTTCTTT.

The chain couples TRBV24-1 to TRBJ2-7, with D possibly TRBD1 on 6 matching bases. This CDR3 has 17 amino acids. The germline gives CDR1 KGHDR, CDR2 SFDVKD. V lost 2 bases to trimming and J lost 3 bases, with 19 bases between them. For the CDR3, the DNA is TGTGCCACCAGTGATTCACTTAGGACAGACGGCCACTACGAGCAGTACTTC. Amino acids: CATSDSLRTDGHYEQYF.

The rearrangement links TRBV5-4 to TRBJ1-4; no reliable D call. The V and J ends lost 9 bases and 0 bases respectively, with 21 bases between them. CDR1 and CDR2 (germline): SGHNT, YYREEE (reference sequence). The CDR3 loop spans 17 amino acids. The CDR3 coding sequence is TGTGCCACAAATAAGGGAGGGCCAGGAACAACTAATGAAAAACTGTTTTTT. Amino acids: CATNKGGPGTTNEKLFF.

The V and J genes are TRBV9 and TRBJ2-3; 11 positions match TRBD2. CDR3 length: 15 amino acids. Germline CDR1 reads SGDLS; CDR2 reads YYNGEE. V lost 7 bases and J lost 2; bases outside the gene matches: 6. The CDR3 spells CASSGTSGTTDTQYF. The DNA for the CDR3 is TGTGCCAGCTCCGGGACTAGCGGTACCACAGATACGCAGTATTTT.

This rearrangement joins TRBV4-3 to TRBJ1-2; D ambiguous. The CDR3 consists of 16 residues. The V and J ends lost 0 bases and 2 bases respectively, with 13 bases between them. Germline loops: CDR1 LGHNA, CDR2 YSLEER. DNA of the CDR3: TGCGCCAGCAGCCAAGATTTTGGCAGTTTAAACTATGGCTACACCTTC. It yields the protein CASSQDFGSLNYGYTF.

This rearrangement joins TRBV28 to TRBJ1-5; 10 nucleotides agree with TRBD1. Germline CDR1 is MDHEN and CDR2 is SYDVKM. V was clipped by 6 bases and J by 6 bases; unmatched bases: 8. The CDR3 runs 15 residues. CDR3 DNA: TGTGCCAGCAGGACAGCGGGACAGGGGCTTCAGCCCCAGCATTTT. Amino acids: CASRTAGQGLQPQHF.

CDR3 nucleotide sequence: TGTGCCAGCAGTGGACTAGCGGGGGGTCCCACCTCCTACAATGAGCAGTTCTTC. Its protein product is CASSGLAGGPTSYNEQFF. The chain has TRBV9 and TRBJ2-1, with 14 bases lining up with TRBD2. V dropped 5 bases and J dropped 0; count of bases not matched to a gene: 7. CDR3 length: 18 residues. Germline V gene lookup returns CDR1 SGDLS and CDR2 YYNGEE.

This chain connects TRBV28 to TRBJ1-3; no firm D call. Germline CDR1 and CDR2: MDHEN and SYDVKM. The CDR3 contains 14 residues. V lost 3 bases and J 3 bases, leaving 9 bases between the germline ends. CDR3 region: CASSFMRDGNTIYF. CDR3 bases: TGTGCCAGCAGTTTTATGCGGGATGGAAACACCATATATTTT.

This chain joins TRBV2 and TRBJ1-4, with 7 positions matching TRBD1. This CDR3 spans 14 amino acids. Germline CDR1 reads SNHLY; CDR2 reads FYNNEI. Trimming at V came to 4 bases and at J to 4 bases, leaving 3 bases not matched to a gene. The CDR3 here is CASSGGDSNEKLFF. The CDR3 DNA reads TGTGCCAGCAGTGGGGGGGACAGTAATGAAAAACTGTTTTTT.

About this clone: Additional DNA sequences in this sample encode the identical CDR3. This sequence joins TRBV6-5 and TRBJ1-1, with D possibly TRBD1 on 6 matching bases. The CDR3 is 13 residues long. Trimming left V 6 bases short and J 1 base short, with 9 bases between. In germline, CDR1 is MNHEY, CDR2 SVGAGI. The CDR3 DNA reads TGTGCCAGCAGACGGACAGAGAACACTGAAGCTTTCTTT. Amino acids: CASRRTENTEAFF.

The rearrangement links TRBV5-1 to TRBJ2-2, with a tentative D call TRBD1 (5 bases). The CDR3 contains 15 residues. The germline V gene encodes CDR1 SGHRS and CDR2 YFSETQ. V was shortened by 0 bases and J by 6 bases, with 12 bases between the two germline ends. DNA for the CDR3: TGCGCCAGCAGCTTGGTTGCAGGGAAGGCCGGGGAGCTGTTTTTT. Translated: CASSLVAGKAGELFF.

The chain has TRBV20-1 and TRBJ2-3; D gene unclear. The CDR3 has 15 residues. Trimming shortened V by 3 bases and J by 2 bases, and 15 bases separated the two germline ends. Germline V gene sequence: CDR1 DFQATT, CDR2 SNEGSKA (reference sequence). For the CDR3, the DNA is TGCAGTGCTAGTCCCGCGTTCACGTCCACAGATACGCAGTATTTT. Amino acids: CSASPAFTSTDTQYF.

The chain uses TRBV5-1 and TRBJ1-1, with D perhaps matching TRBD1 (6 bases). This CDR3 region has 16 residues. The germline V gene has CDR1 SGHRS and CDR2 YFSETQ. Trimming took off 0 bases at V and 4 bases at J, with 16 bases between the two ends. Here the CDR3 reads CASSLGRGQGSTEAFF. The CDR3 region has the DNA TGCGCCAGCAGCTTGGGCAGGGGACAAGGATCCACTGAAGCTTTCTTT.

This sequence joins TRBV7-2 and TRBJ1-2; D is undetermined. The CDR3 covers 14 residues. V gave up 5 bases and J gave up 4 bases, with 14 bases separating them. The germline V gene has CDR1 SGHTA and CDR2 FQGNSA. CDR3 sequence (DNA): TGTGCCAGCAGCGCCCGGGAGCCAACCTATGGCTACACCTTC. It yields the protein CASSAREPTYGYTF.

This clone has only one observation. V and J are TRBV18 and TRBJ1-1; 7 nucleotides agree with TRBD1. Germline CDR1 KGHSH, CDR2 LQKENI. The CDR3 sequence is 13 residues long. J gave up 3 bases and V 3 bases, and 1 base lay outside the gene matches. Here the CDR3 reads CASSPGQDTEAFF. In nucleotides, the CDR3 is TGTGCCAGCTCACCCGGACAGGACACTGAAGCTTTCTTT.